Shown below are 9 T cell receptor beta chains from a single sample sequenced in a study of CD8+CD57+ T cells in acquired aplastic anemia. Genomic DNA served as template for TCR beta VDJ and CDR3 profiling. TCRdb used MiXCR to reprocess the reads, holding one entry per CDR3 protein. The sample holds 150,000 to 200,000 distinct CDR3 sequences; 64% are singletons and the top ten take around 42%. What was sequenced was sorted CD4+, CD8+, or CD8+CD57+ T cells (not recorded which) from PBMCs. Receptors were obtained from a human donor with severe aplastic anemia or a healthy control (not recorded which).

Ten or more counts support this clonotype. The V and J genes are TRBV20-1 and TRBJ2-3; no clear D gene. The CDR3 is made up of 11 amino acids. Germline V gene data show CDR1 as DFQATT and CDR2 as SNEGSKA (reference sequence). The ends were cut back, 5 bases at V and 2 bases at J, with 5 bases in the middle. CDR3 sequence (DNA): TGCAGTGCTCATAACACAGATACGCAGTATTTT. Translation gives CSAHNTDTQYF.

J is TRBJ2-7 and V is TRBV20-1; 10 bases are a match to TRBD1. CDR1 is DFQATT and CDR2 is SNEGSKA in the germline V gene (reference sequence). The CDR3 totals 13 residues. Losses at the gene ends were 5 bases for V and 6 bases for J; bases not matched to a gene: 7. CDR3 residues: CSAGRDRGSEQYF. In DNA, the CDR3 is TGCAGTGCTGGCCGGGACAGGGGTAGCGAGCAGTACTTC.

This clonotype appeared once. Since no conserved phenylalanine or tryptophan closes the CDR3, a read error is the likely cause. No DNA is shown, since the ends of the CDR3 on it are uncertain; the CDR3 is the one TCRdb lists. This chain uses TRBV20-1 with TRBJ2-5. The CDR3 is 13 amino acids in total, end residues counted. Per the germline V gene, CDR1 is DFQATT and CDR2 is SNEGSKA (reference sequence). CDR3 loop: CSARDSDGYTFGS.

The rearrangement uses TRBV20-1 and TRBJ2-5; tentative D call: TRBD1 (5 bases). The V and J ends lost 3 bases and 5 bases respectively, with 10 bases between them. Germline lookup yields CDR1 DFQATT and CDR2 SNEGSKA (reference sequence). The CDR3 totals 12 residues. The CDR3 bases are TGCAGTGCTAGTCAGGGATCGGAGACCCAGTACTTC. As protein: CSASQGSETQYF.

This clonotype was counted at least ten times. The rearrangement links TRBV12-3 or TRBV12-4 to TRBJ2-7, with D possibly TRBD2 on 6 matching bases. V was cut by 1 base and J by 2 bases, with 12 bases left in between. The CDR3 totals 15 residues. CDR3 nucleotide sequence: TGTGCCAGCAGTTTAGGGCGGGGCCTGACCTACGAGCAGTACTTC. It codes for CASSLGRGLTYEQYF.

The gene calls are TRBV7-2 and TRBJ1-1; D is undetermined. The CDR3 runs 14 residues. Germline-derived CDR1 and CDR2 are SGHTA and FQGNSA. The V gene lost 4 bases and the J gene lost 4 bases, with 13 bases spanning the gap. The DNA of the CDR3 is TGTGCCAGCAGCTCGCCACGGGTGGGCACTGAAGCTTTCTTT. It yields the protein CASSSPRVGTEAFF.

In its sample, this clonotype was seen many times. The V gene is TRBV19, the J gene TRBJ2-3; D is perhaps TRBD1 (6 bases). This CDR3 is built from 16 residues. CDR1 LNHDA and CDR2 SQIVND come from the germline V gene (reference sequence). Trimming took 1 base from V and 4 from J, leaving 15 bases between them. DNA for the CDR3: TGTGCCAGTAGTATAGGCTCAGGGGTGGGGGCAGATACGCAGTATTTT. This sequence encodes CASSIGSGVGADTQYF. The full variable domain, its missing parts supplied by reference TRBV19 and TRBJ2-3, is DGGITQSPKYLFRKEGQNVTLSCEQNLNHDAMYWYRQDPGQGLRLIYYSQIVNDFQKGDIAEGYSVSREKKESFPLTVTSAQKNPTAFYLCASSIGSGVGADTQYFGPGTRLTVL.

The chain is built from TRBV20-1 and TRBJ1-2; D is unclear. The CDR3 loop spans 14 amino acids. V was pared by 1 base and J by 0 bases, with 9 bases between. Germline CDR1 reads DFQATT; CDR2 reads SNEGSKA (reference sequence). CDR3 nucleotides: TGCAGTGCTAGAGCCCCTAGAACTAACTATGGCTACACCTTC. Its translation: CSARAPRTNYGYTF.

This CDR3 reads CASSPGFGEAFF. The DNA of the CDR3 is TGTGCCAGCAGTCCTGGGTTCGGTGAAGCTTTCTTT. V is TRBV12-3 or TRBV12-4 and J is TRBJ1-1, with D unresolved. This CDR3 region has 12 residues. V lost 5 bases to trimming and J lost 7 bases, with 11 bases between them.